This T cell receptor (beta chain) was retrieved from a study of T cell responses to AZD1222 COVID-19 vaccine. Notes on the study in general: Regions 160-218 and 743-854 dominated among vaccine-associated CD4 TCRs spanning spike. The study found Spike-specific TCR breadth and depth rose after two AZD1222 doses. Repertoires were collected only later (after the peak T cell response had occurred).

The protocol was immunoSEQ multiplex PCR, while the TCRdb copy is restricted to in-frame clones and leaves out a portion. The table records 130,000 to 150,000 clones, under 95% of them present only once. V shed 5 bases and J 4 bases; nucleotides not matched to a gene: 4. The germline V gene encodes CDR1 GTSNPN and CDR2 SVGIG (reference sequence). The CDR3 length is 13 residues. A word on this clone: What it binds is unknown.

The source was peripheral blood, collected on day 0 of AZD1222 vaccination. This receptor was identified in an adult in good health. The chain is built from TRBV30 and TRBJ2-2, with 7 bases identical to TRBD2. The CDR3 DNA reads TGTGCCTGGGGGAGGGGAGGCACCGGGGAGCTGTTTTTT. This sequence encodes CAWGRGGTGELFF.